These T cell receptor beta chains were read from a single sample in a study of T-cell reconstitution after alpha-beta-depleted transplantation in children. TCRdb recomputed calls from the PCR reads with MiXCR, one row per CDR3 protein. This table holds around 680,000 distinct CDR3 sequences, about 15% found once. Material: PBMCs from the stem cell graft donor, obtained from the stem cell graft. The receptors stem from a human donor who donated a stem cell graft to a child with acute myeloid leukemia. CDR3s include the opening cysteine and the closing phenylalanine or tryptophan. A D gene is named only where the DNA matches it firmly. Not all rows give a size; the values are once, few, many and, for expanded clones, a class.

j_call clone_size v_call d_call cdr3_aa cdr3_nt
TRBJ1-1 NA TRBV10-1 NA CASSDFQETGNTEAFF TGCGCCAGCAGTGACTTTCAGGAGACAGGGAACACTGAAGCTTTCTTT
TRBJ2-1 few TRBV7-9 TRBD1 CASSLALSRGMVEFF TGTGCCAGCAGCTTAGCGTTGTCCAGGGGGATGGTCGAGTTCTTC
TRBJ1-5 NA TRBV6-2/TRBV6-3 NA CASSSVEGPTNQPQHF TGTGCCAGCAGCTCGGTCGAGGGGCCCACCAATCAGCCCCAGCATTTT
TRBJ1-1 NA TRBV4-3 NA CASSQGLGNTEAFF TGCGCCAGCAGCCAAGGGCTAGGGAACACTGAAGCTTTCTTT
TRBJ2-7 many TRBV20-1 TRBD1 CSASDQGAYEQYF TGCAGTGCTAGCGACCAGGGGGCGTACGAGCAGTACTTC
TRBJ1-1 many TRBV24-1 NA CATSVRGPVAFF TGTGCCACCAGTGTCAGGGGACCCGTGGCTTTCTTT
TRBJ2-3 many TRBV20-1 NA CSAVLPSGRTDTQYF TGCAGTGCGGTCCTCCCGAGCGGCCGCACAGATACGCAGTATTTT
TRBJ1-4 NA TRBV7-9 NA CASRSAVATNEKLFF TGTGCCAGCAGATCGGCCGTTGCAACTAATGAAAAACTGTTTTTT
TRBJ2-5 many TRBV7-2 NA CASSSAGGRETQYF TGTGCCAGCAGCTCCGCCGGGGGCAGAGAGACCCAGTACTTC
TRBJ1-1 many TRBV12-3/TRBV12-4 NA CASSFRLNTEAFF TGTGCCAGCAGTTTCCGGCTGAACACTGAAGCTTTCTTT
TRBJ1-2 few TRBV28 NA CASETANYGYTF TGTGCCAGCGAGACAGCTAACTATGGCTACACCTTC
TRBJ1-1 few TRBV20-1 NA CSAAGRGWMNTEAFF TGCAGTGCTGCAGGGAGGGGCTGGATGAACACTGAAGCTTTCTTT